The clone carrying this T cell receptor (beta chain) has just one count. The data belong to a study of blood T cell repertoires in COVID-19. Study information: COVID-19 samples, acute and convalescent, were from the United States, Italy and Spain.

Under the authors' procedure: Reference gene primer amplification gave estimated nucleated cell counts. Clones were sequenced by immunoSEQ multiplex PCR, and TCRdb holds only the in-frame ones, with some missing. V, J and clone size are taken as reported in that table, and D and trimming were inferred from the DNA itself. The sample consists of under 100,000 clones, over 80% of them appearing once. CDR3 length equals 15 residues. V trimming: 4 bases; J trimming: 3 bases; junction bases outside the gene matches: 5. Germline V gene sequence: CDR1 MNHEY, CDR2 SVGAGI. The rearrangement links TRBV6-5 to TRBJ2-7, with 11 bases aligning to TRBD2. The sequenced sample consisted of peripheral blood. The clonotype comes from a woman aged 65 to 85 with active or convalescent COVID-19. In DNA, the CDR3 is TGTGCCAGCAGTTCCTCCGGGACTAGCGGCTACGAGCAGTACTTC. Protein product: CASSSSGTSGYEQYF.